This TCR beta chain was found in a study of T cells expressing NK-cell markers (TCRdb year 2020). General notes on the study: TCR beta-chain repertoires were profiled in sorted CD3+CD56+NKG2C+, CD3+CD56+NKG2C- and CD3+CD56-NKG2C+ T-cell subsets from roughly eight donors. Among the eight sequenced donors, seven were HCMV-seropositive and one was HCMV-seronegative. The study sequenced eight donors, all healthy volunteers chosen at random: three men and five women. Illumina HiSeq 2000/2500, MiSeq or NextSeq was used to sequence libraries as 2 x 150 bp reads.

The data were produced on an Illumina HiSeq 2000. TCR beta cDNA libraries were made by 5'RACE template switching that added a universal primer site and unique molecular identifiers. cDNA synthesis was primed from the TCR beta constant segment, followed by two successive PCR amplification steps. The original methods were these. MIGEC handled demultiplexing of the reads and grouping by UMI, while MiTCR was used to assemble and quantify clonotypes. To remove erroneous sequences, TCR cDNA sequences were retained only when supported by two or more reads. The tcR package was used for downstream repertoire analysis, and clonotypes were matched across fractions by CDR3 nucleotide sequence plus V segment. VDJmatch was used to annotate antigen specificity against VDJdb, with one amino acid substitution in CDR3 permitted. TCRdb reprocessed the reads and lists each CDR3 protein sequence as a single entry, with no DNA. TCRdb, not the authors, supplied the V and J calls. For this sample, the table gives about 160,000 distinct CDR3 sequences. 20% of the sample is taken by the ten largest.

The study at large found these results: In 6 or 7 donors, the dominant CD3+CD56+NKG2C+ clonotypes ranked among the top 10 CD8+ clonotypes, making up about 1.0-8% of CD8+ T cells. Those dominant clonotypes were again the most abundant among CD3+CD56-NKG2C+ cells in several donors, at about 25-60.1%. Whether the expanded NKG2C-expressing T cell clones were specific for HCMV antigens was left unclear.

In the germline V gene, CDR1 corresponds to SGDLS and CDR2 to YYNGEE. The cysteine opens and the phenylalanine closes a CDR3 of 15 amino acids. DNA is not recorded here. About this clonotype: Its antigen is not yet known.

A commercial ELISA kit detecting HCMV-specific IgG in serum was used to determine HCMV serostatus. Peripheral blood mononuclear cells were isolated from blood by Ficoll density gradient centrifugation. The rearranged chain carries TRBV9 and TRBJ2-7; lacking DNA, the TRBD1 call made by TCRdb goes unchecked. This clonotype originated in a man aged 18 to 70 in good health. Specimen: blood T cells: a sorted CD56 or NKG2C T cell subset, CD4+ or CD8+ T cells, or bulk PBMC T cells (not recorded which). The CDR3: CASSVAGTGGDEQYF.